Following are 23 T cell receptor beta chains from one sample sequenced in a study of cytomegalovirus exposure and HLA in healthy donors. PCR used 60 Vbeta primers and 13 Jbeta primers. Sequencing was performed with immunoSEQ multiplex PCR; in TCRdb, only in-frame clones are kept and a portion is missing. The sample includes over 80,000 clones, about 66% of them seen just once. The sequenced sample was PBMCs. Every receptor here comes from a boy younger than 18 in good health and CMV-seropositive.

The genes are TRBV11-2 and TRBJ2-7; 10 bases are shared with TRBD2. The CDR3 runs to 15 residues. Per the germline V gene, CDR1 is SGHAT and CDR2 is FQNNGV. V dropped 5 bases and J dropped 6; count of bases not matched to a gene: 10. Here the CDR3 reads CASSPPLAGAPEQYF. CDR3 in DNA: TGTGCCAGCAGCCCCCCCCTAGCGGGAGCTCCCGAGCAGTACTTC. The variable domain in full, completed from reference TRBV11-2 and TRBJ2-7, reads EAGVAQSPRYKIIEKRQSVAFWCNPISGHATLYWYQQILGQGPKLLIQFQNNGVVDDSQLPKDRFSAERLKGVDSTLKIQPAKLEDSAVYLCASSPPLAGAPEQYFGPGTRLTVT.

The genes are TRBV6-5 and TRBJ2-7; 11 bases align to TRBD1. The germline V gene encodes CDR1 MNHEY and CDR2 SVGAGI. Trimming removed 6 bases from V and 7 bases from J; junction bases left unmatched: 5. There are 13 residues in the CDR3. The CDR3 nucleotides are TGTGCCAGCAGCGGACAGGGGGCTAGGGAGCAGTACTTC. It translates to CASSGQGAREQYF.

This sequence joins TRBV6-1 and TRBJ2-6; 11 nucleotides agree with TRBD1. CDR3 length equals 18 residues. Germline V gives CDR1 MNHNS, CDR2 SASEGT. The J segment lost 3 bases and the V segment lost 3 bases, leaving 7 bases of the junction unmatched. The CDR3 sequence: CASSDRDRGFIGANVLTF. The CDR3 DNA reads TGTGCCAGCAGTGACCGGGACAGGGGGTTTATTGGGGCCAACGTCCTGACTTTC.

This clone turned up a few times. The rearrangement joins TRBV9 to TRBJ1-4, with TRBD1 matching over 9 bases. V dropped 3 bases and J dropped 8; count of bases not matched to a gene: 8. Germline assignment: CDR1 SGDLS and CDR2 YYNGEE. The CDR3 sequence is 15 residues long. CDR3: CASSGGGQGLEKLFF. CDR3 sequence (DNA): TGTGCCAGCAGCGGGGGGGGACAGGGACTGGAAAAACTGTTTTTT.

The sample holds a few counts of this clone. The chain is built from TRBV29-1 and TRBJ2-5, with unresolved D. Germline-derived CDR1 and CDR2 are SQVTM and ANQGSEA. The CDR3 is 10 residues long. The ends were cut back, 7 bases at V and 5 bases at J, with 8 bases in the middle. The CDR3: CSAGWETQYF. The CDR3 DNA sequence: TGCAGCGCCGGGTGGGAGACCCAGTACTTC.

CDR3 sequence (DNA): TGTGCCAGCAGCCAGGGACTAGTCACAGATACGCAGTATTTT. Amino acids: CASSQGLVTDTQYF. This chain connects TRBV5-4 to TRBJ2-3, with 8 positions matching TRBD2. With 4 bases clipped from V and 2 bases from J, the junction kept 3 bases outside the gene matches. This CDR3 comprises 14 residues. Per germline, CDR1 SGHNT and CDR2 YYREEE (reference sequence).

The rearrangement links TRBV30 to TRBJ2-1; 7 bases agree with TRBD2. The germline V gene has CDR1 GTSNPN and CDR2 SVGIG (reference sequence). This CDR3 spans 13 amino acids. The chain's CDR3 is CSVGGRSNNEQFF. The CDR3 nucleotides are TGTTCAGTTGGCGGGAGATCGAACAATGAGCAGTTCTTC.

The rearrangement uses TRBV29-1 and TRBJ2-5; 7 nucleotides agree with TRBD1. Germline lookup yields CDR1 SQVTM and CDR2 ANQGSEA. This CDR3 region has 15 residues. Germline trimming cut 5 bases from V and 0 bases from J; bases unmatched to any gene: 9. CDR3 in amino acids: CSVSRDSPYQETQYF. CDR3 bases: TGCAGCGTTTCTCGGGACAGCCCGTACCAAGAGACCCAGTACTTC.

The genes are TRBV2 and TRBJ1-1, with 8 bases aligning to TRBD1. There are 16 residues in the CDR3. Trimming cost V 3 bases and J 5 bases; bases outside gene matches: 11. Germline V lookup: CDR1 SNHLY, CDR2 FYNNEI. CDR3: CASSEVFGRGPTEAFF. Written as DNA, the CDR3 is TGTGCCAGCAGTGAGGTTTTTGGCAGGGGGCCTACTGAAGCTTTCTTT.

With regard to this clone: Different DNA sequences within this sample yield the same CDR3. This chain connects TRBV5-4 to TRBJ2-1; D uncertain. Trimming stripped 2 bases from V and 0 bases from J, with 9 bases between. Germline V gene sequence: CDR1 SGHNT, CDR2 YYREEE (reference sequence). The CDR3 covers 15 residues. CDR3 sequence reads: CASSFGGSSYNEQFF. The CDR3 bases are TGTGCCAGCAGCTTCGGCGGAAGCTCCTACAATGAGCAGTTCTTC.

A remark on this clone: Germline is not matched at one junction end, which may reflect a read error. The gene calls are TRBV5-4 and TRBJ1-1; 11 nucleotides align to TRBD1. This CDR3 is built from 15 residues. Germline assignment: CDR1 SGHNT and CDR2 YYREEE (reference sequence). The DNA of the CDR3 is TGTGCCGGCAGCTTTTCCGGGACAGGGGGCACTGAAGCTTTCTTT. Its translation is CAGSFSGTGGTEAFF.

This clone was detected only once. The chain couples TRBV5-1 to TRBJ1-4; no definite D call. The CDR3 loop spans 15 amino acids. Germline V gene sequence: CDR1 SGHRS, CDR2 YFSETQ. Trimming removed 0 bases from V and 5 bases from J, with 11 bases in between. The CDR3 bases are TGCGCCAGCAGCTTGGATAACAGTCAAAATGAAAAACTGTTTTTT. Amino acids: CASSLDNSQNEKLFF. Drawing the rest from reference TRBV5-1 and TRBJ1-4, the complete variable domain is KAGVTQTPRYLIKTRGQQVTLSCSPISGHRSVSWYQQTPGQGLQFLFEYFSETQRNKGNFPGRFSGRQFSNSRSEMNVSTLELGDSALYLCASSLDNSQNEKLFFGSGTQLSVL.

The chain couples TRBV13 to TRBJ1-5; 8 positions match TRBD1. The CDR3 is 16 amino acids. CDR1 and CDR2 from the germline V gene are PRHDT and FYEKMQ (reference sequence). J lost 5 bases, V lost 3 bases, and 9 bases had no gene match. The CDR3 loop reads CASSLPRQGYDQPQHF. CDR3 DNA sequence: TGTGCCAGCAGCTTGCCGCGACAGGGGTACGATCAGCCCCAGCATTTT. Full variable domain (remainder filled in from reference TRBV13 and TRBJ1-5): AAGVIQSPRHLIKEKRETATLKCYPIPRHDTVYWYQQGPGQDPQFLISFYEKMQSDKGSIPDRFSAQQFSDYHSELNMSSLELGDSALYFCASSLPRQGYDQPQHFGDGTRLSIL.

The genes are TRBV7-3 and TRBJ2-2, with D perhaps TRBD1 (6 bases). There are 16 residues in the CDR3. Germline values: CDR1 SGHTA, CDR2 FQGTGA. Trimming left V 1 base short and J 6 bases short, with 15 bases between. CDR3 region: CASSLNPDRISGELFF. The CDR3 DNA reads TGTGCCAGCAGCTTAAACCCGGACAGAATCTCCGGGGAGCTGTTTTTT.

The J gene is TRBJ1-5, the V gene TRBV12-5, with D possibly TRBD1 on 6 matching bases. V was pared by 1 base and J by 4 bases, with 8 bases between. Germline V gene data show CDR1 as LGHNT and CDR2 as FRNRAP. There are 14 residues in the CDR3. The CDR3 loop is CASGLGTANQPQHF. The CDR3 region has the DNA TGTGCTAGTGGTTTGGGGACAGCAAATCAGCCCCAGCATTTT.

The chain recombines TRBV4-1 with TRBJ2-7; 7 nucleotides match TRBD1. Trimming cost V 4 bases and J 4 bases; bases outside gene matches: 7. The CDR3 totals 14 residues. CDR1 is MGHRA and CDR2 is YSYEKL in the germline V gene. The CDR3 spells CASSRPGQIYEQYF. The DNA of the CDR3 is TGCGCCAGCAGCCGACCGGGACAGATATACGAGCAGTACTTC.

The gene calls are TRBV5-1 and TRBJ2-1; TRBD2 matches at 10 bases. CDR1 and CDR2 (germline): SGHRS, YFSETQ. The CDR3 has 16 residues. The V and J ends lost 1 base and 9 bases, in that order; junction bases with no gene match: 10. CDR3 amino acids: CASSLTSGESYGEQFF. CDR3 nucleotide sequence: TGCGCCAGCAGCTTGACTAGCGGGGAAAGTTACGGTGAGCAGTTCTTC. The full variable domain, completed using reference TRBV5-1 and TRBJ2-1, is KAGVTQTPRYLIKTRGQQVTLSCSPISGHRSVSWYQQTPGQGLQFLFEYFSETQRNKGNFPGRFSGRQFSNSRSEMNVSTLELGDSALYLCASSLTSGESYGEQFFGPGTRLTVL.

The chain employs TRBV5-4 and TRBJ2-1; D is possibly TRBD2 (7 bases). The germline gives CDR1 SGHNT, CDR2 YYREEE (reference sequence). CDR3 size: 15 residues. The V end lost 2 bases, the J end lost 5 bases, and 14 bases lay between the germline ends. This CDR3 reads CASSFWGGPHNEQFF. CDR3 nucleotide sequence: TGTGCCAGCAGCTTCTGGGGGGGGCCCCACAATGAGCAGTTCTTC.

The CDR3 coding sequence is TGCGCCAGCAGCTCAACCCCGGGACTAAGCTCCTACAATGAGCAGTTCTTC. Translating it yields CASSSTPGLSSYNEQFF. The rearrangement uses TRBV10-1 and TRBJ2-1; 7 bases fit TRBD2. Germline values: CDR1 WNHNN, CDR2 SYGVQD (reference sequence). V lost 6 bases to trimming and J lost 0 bases; unmatched junction nucleotides: 11. CDR3 length: 17 residues.

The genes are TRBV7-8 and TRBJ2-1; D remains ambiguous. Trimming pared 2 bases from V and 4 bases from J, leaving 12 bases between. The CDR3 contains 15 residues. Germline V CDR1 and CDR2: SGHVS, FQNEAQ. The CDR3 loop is CASSLRWPVYNEQFF. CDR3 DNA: TGTGCCAGCAGCTTACGATGGCCCGTATACAATGAGCAGTTCTTC.

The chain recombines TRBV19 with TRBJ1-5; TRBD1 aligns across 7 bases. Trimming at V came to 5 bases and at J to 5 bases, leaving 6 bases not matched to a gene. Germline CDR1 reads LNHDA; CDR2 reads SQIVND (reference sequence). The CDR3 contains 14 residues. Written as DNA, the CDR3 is TGTGCCAGTAGTCTGACAGGGCGGCATCAGCCCCAGCATTTT. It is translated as CASSLTGRHQPQHF.

Here the CDR3 reads CASSQIAGGGETQYF. CDR3 sequence (DNA): TGCGCCAGCAGCCAAATAGCGGGAGGTGGGGAGACCCAGTACTTC. This chain joins TRBV4-3 and TRBJ2-5; 10 positions agree with TRBD2. With 2 bases clipped from V and 5 bases from J, the junction kept 5 bases outside the gene matches. Germline CDR1 LGHNA, CDR2 YSLEER. The CDR3 sequence is 15 residues long.

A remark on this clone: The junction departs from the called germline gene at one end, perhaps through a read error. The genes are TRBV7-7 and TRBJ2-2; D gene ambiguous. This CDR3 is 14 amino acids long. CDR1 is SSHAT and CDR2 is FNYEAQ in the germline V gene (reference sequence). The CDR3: CASSSTANTGELFF. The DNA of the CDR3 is TGTGCTAGCAGCTCAACAGCGAACACCGGGGAGCTGTTTTTT.